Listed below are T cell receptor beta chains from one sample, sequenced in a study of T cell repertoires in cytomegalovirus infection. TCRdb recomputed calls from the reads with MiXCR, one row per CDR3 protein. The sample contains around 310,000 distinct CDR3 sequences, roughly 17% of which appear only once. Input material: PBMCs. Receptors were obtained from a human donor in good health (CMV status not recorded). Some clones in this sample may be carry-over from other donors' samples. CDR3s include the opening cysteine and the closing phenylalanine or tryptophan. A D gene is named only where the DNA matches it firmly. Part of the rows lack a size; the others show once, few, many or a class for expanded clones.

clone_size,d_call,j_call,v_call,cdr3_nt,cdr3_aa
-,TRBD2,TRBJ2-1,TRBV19,TGTGCCAGTAGTATGAATAGCGGGGAACTTAACAATGAGCAGTTCTTC,CASSMNSGELNNEQFF
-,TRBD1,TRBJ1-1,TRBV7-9,TGTGCCAGCAGCTCCGCTCAGGGGGCAGCAGGACTGGGCACTGAAGCTTTCTTT,CASSSAQGAAGLGTEAFF
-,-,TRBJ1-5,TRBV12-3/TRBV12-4,TGTGCCAGCAGTCCCAGCGATGGAGGTCAGCCCCAGCATTTT,CASSPSDGGQPQHF
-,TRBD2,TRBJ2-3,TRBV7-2,TGTGCCAGCAGCCGCGGACTAGCAGATACGCAGTATTTT,CASSRGLADTQYF
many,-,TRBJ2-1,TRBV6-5,TGTGCCAGCAGTTACGGGTCTAGAGGGTACTATGAGCAGTTCTTC,CASSYGSRGYYEQFF
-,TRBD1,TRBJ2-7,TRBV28,TGTGCCAGCAGTTCTCCGCGACAGGGTAATCACGAGCAGTACTTC,CASSSPRQGNHEQYF
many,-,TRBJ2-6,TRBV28,TGTGCCAGCAGTTCCCCGGGGGCGGCAGGGGCCAACGTCCTGACTTTC,CASSSPGAAGANVLTF
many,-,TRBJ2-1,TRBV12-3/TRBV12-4,TGTGCCAGCACAATGGCGGGGAAAGATGAGCAGTTCTTC,CASTMAGKDEQFF
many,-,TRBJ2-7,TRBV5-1,TGCGCCAGCAGCCGTTCTTCAGCCAGGGAAGACGAGCAGTACTTC,CASSRSSAREDEQYF
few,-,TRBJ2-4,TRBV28,TGTGCCAGCAGCCAACAGGGGAGGAATCAGTACTTC,CASSQQGRNQYF
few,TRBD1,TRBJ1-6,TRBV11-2,TGTGCCAGCAGCTTTCAGGGGGGTAGTGGTTCACCCCTCCACTTT,CASSFQGGSGSPLHF
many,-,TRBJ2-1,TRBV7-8,TGTGCCAGCAGCTTAGCCATTCAGGGAAGCCATGAGCAGTTCTTC,CASSLAIQGSHEQFF
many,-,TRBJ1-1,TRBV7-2,TGTGCCAGCAGCAGTGGGATGAACACTGAAGCTTTCTTT,CASSSGMNTEAFF
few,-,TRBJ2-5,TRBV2,TGTGCCAGCAGTGAAGAAGTTGGGCGCACAGGGCACGGGGAGACCCAGTACTTC,CASSEEVGRTGHGETQYF
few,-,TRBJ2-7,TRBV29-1,TGCAGCGTGACTGTAACAGGGCTGGACGAGCAGTACTTC,CSVTVTGLDEQYF
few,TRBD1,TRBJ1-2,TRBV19,TGTGCCAGTTCGCCGACAGGGGAGGCTAACTATGGCTACACCTTC,CASSPTGEANYGYTF
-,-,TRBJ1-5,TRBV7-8,TGTGCCAGCAGCTCCCTCCAGGGGCCAGGGCCCCAGCATTTT,CASSSLQGPGPQHF
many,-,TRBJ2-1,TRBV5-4,TGTGCCAGCAGCTTGGTCGGCGGCTACAATGAGCAGTTCTTC,CASSLVGGYNEQFF
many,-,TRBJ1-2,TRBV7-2,TGTGCCAGCAGCTTAGCCGGGAGTAACTATGGCTACACCTTC,CASSLAGSNYGYTF
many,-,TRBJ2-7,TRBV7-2,TGTGCCAGCAGCCCCCGTCTACGTCTTGATTCCTACGAGCAGTACTTC,CASSPRLRLDSYEQYF
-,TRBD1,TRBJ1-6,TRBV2,TGTGCCAGCCGGGGACAGGGCACGGGTTCACCCCTCCACTTT,CASRGQGTGSPLHF
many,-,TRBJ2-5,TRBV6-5,TGTGCCAGCAGTTACCAACTAGCCTACCAAGAGACCCAGTACTTC,CASSYQLAYQETQYF
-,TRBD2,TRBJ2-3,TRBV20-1,TGCAGTGCTAGAGGGACTAGCGGGGCCACAGATACGCAGTATTTT,CSARGTSGATDTQYF
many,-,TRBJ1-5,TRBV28,TGTGCCAGCAGTTTACACGGAGATCAGCCCCAGCATTTT,CASSLHGDQPQHF
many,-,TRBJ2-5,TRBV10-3,TGTGCCATCAGTGAGTGCGGCCAAGGGAAAGAGACCCAGTACTTC,CAISECGQGKETQYF
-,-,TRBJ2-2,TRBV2,TGTGCCAGCAGCCCCACGGGTGGCAGTAGGGCCGGGGAGCTGTTTTTT,CASSPTGGSRAGELFF
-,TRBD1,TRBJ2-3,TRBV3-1,TGTGCCAGCAGCCGCGGACAGGCAGATACGCAGTATTTT,CASSRGQADTQYF
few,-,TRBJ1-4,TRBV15,TGTGCCACCAGCAGAGGGATGAATGAAAAACTGTTTTTT,CATSRGMNEKLFF
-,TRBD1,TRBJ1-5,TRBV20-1,TGCAGTGCTAGACCTCCGGGACAGAGCAATCAGCCCCAGCATTTT,CSARPPGQSNQPQHF
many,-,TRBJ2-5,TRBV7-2,TGTGCCAGCAGCCTCCACAGGACCTCCCAAGAGACCCAGTACTTC,CASSLHRTSQETQYF
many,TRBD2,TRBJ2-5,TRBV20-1,TGCAGTGCTAGGCCTAGCGGGGGGACAGCCGACATCCAAGAGACCCAGTACTTC,CSARPSGGTADIQETQYF
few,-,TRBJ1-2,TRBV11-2,TGTGCCAGCAGCTTAGATCCTAGCAGGGCCCGGGATGGCTACACCTTC,CASSLDPSRARDGYTF
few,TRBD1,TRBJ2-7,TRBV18,TGTGCCAGCTCACCACCTACAGGGGGACAGGGGGAGCAGTACTTC,CASSPPTGGQGEQYF
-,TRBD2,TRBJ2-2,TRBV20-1,TGCAGTGCCTGGGGACTAGCGGGGAACACCGGGGAGCTGTTTTTT,CSAWGLAGNTGELFF
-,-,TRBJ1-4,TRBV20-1,TGCAGTGCTCCGCCGGGGGACACTTCCACAAAACTGTTTTTT,CSAPPGDTSTKLFF
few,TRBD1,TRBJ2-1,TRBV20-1,TGCAGTGCAGCGACTTCAACGACAGGGGCTATCTCAAATGAGCAGTTCTTC,CSAATSTTGAISNEQFF
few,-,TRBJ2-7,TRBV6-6,TGTGCCAGCAGCGCGTTGGGCGGTTCCTACGAGCAGTACTTC,CASSALGGSYEQYF
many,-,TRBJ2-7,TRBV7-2,TGTGCCAGCAGCTTAGTTACCGGAGAACTATACGAGCAGTACTTC,CASSLVTGELYEQYF
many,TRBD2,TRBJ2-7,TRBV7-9,TGTGCCAGCAGCCCGACTAGCGGGGGGCCCGGGGGCGAGCAGTACTTC,CASSPTSGGPGGEQYF
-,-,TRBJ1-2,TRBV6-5,TGTGCCAGCAGTTACAGGGTCCCTAACTATGGCTACACCTTC,CASSYRVPNYGYTF
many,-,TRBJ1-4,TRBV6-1,TGTGCCAGCGGTCGGAAGGGGGCAACTAATGAAAAACTGTTTTTT,CASGRKGATNEKLFF
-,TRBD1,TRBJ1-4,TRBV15,TGTGCCACCAGTCGAACCAGGGGGCTTGAAAAACTGTTTTTT,CATSRTRGLEKLFF
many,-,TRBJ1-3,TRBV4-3,TGCGCCAGCAGCCAAGAGCTTAGTCACCACTCTGGAAACACCATATATTTT,CASSQELSHHSGNTIYF
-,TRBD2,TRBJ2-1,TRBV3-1,TGTGCCAGCAGCCAACCCGAACTAGCGGGGGCACACTCCTACAATGAGCAGTTCTTC,CASSQPELAGAHSYNEQFF